Listed here are 13 T cell receptor beta chains from one sample, sequenced in a study of identical twins. TCRdb reprocessed the 5' RACE reads via MiXCR and lists one record per CDR3 protein. The table has around 1.7 million distinct CDR3 sequences, about 32% seen once. The sample taken for sequencing was cord blood. The receptors derive from a newborn girl in good health.

The chain recombines TRBV20-1 with TRBJ2-1; 15 bases align to TRBD2. Gene TRBJ2-7 matches the end of the DNA better, so the J call may be wrong. Germline lookup yields CDR1 DFQATT and CDR2 SNEGSKA (reference sequence). The CDR3 is 20 amino acids. CDR3 region: CSAREPWTSGREGSYNEQYF. CDR3 bases: TGCAGTGCTAGAGAACCCTGGACTAGCGGGAGGGAGGGCTCCTACAATGAGCAGTACTTC.

This clonotype showed up many times. One end of the junction is discordant with germline, which a read error may explain. The chain couples TRBV2 to TRBJ2-1; D is ambiguous. Germline CDR1 is SNHLY and CDR2 is FYNNEI. The CDR3 has 11 residues. CDR3 DNA: TGCGCCAGCAGATTAGCCAATGAGCAGTTCTTC. Its protein is CASRLANEQFF.

This chain joins TRBV30 and TRBJ1-1; tentative D call: TRBD1 (5 bases). The CDR3 sequence is 14 residues long. Germline CDR1 is GTSNPN and CDR2 is SVGIG (reference sequence). V lost 0 bases, J lost 1 base, and 9 bases lay in between. The CDR3 DNA reads as TGTGCCTGGAGTGTGGGGCAGGCGAACACTGAAGCTTTCTTT. Translating gives CAWSVGQANTEAFF. Together with reference TRBV30 and TRBJ1-1, the CDR3 gives the full variable domain: SQTIHQWPATLVQPVGSPLSLECTVEGTSNPNLYWYRQAAGRGLQLLFYSVGIGQISSEVPQNLSASRPQDRQFILSSKKLLLSDSGFYLCAWSVGQANTEAFFGQGTRLTVV.

The chain carries TRBV10-3 and TRBJ2-3; D remains unclear. CDR3 length: 13 residues. Germline CDR1 is ENHRY and CDR2 is SYGVKD. V was cut by 7 bases and J by 0 bases, with 8 bases left in between. CDR3 sequence: CAINQASTDTQYF. The CDR3 bases are TGTGCCATCAACCAGGCAAGCACAGATACGCAGTATTTT.

This chain uses TRBV9 with TRBJ2-7; weak D call: TRBD1 (5 bases). The V end was cut by 0 bases, the J end by 5 bases, with 12 bases between. CDR3 length equals 14 residues. In germline, CDR1 is SGDLS, CDR2 YYNGEE. The CDR3 is CASSVARERNEQYF. The CDR3 DNA follows: TGTGCCAGCAGCGTAGCCAGGGAAAGGAACGAGCAGTACTTC. Drawing the rest from reference TRBV9 and TRBJ2-7, the complete variable domain is DSGVTQTPKHLITATGQRVTLRCSPRSGDLSVYWYQQSLDQGLQFLIQYYNGEERAKGNILERFSAQQFPDLHSELNLSSLELGDSALYFCASSVARERNEQYFGPGTRLTVT.

This clonotype occurred a few times. The V and J genes are TRBV19 and TRBJ1-1; a weak D match, TRBD1 (6 bases). CDR1 and CDR2 from the germline V gene are LNHDA and SQIVND (reference sequence). V was clipped by 1 base and J by 6 bases, with 12 bases between them. The CDR3 contains 14 residues. CDR3 loop: CASSIGGRGAEAFF. In DNA, the CDR3 is TGTGCCAGTAGTATAGGGGGCAGGGGAGCTGAAGCTTTCTTT.

This clonotype was picked up one time. The gene calls are TRBV20-1 and TRBJ1-5; D may be TRBD1 (6 bases). CDR1 DFQATT and CDR2 SNEGSKA come from the germline V gene (reference sequence). The CDR3 sequence is 12 residues long. With 6 bases removed from V and 6 bases from J, the gap between germline ends came to 12 bases. CDR3 residues: CSAPGESQPQHF. For the CDR3, the DNA is TGCAGTGCGCCAGGGGAAAGTCAGCCCCAGCATTTT.

This clonotype has a handful of counts. The CDR3 DNA sequence: TGTGCCAGCAGCTTAGATGGTAGGGTTGGAGAAAAACTGTTTTTT. It is translated as CASSLDGRVGEKLFF. The V call is TRBV7-9, the J call TRBJ1-4; D gene ambiguous. The V and J ends lost 1 base and 8 bases respectively, with 14 bases between them. CDR1 is SEHNR, CDR2 FQNEAQ, per germline (reference sequence). The CDR3 sequence is 15 residues long.

V usage is TRBV20-1 and J usage is TRBJ2-1; D is uncertain. The V end lost 3 bases, the J end lost 2 bases, and 11 bases lay between the germline ends. The CDR3 extends over 14 amino acids. The germline V gene has CDR1 DFQATT and CDR2 SNEGSKA (reference sequence). The CDR3 bases are TGCAGTGCTAGTGTGGGATCCACCTACAATGAGCAGTTCTTC. This gives the protein CSASVGSTYNEQFF.

CDR3 protein: CASSLDSINTGEQYF. CDR3 bases: TGTGCCAGCAGTTTGGACAGTATAAACACCGGGGAGCAGTACTTC. This sequence joins TRBV28 and TRBJ2-7; D might be TRBD1 (6 bases). The CDR3 is made up of 15 amino acids. Germline V gene data show CDR1 as MDHEN and CDR2 as SYDVKM. Trimming stripped 3 bases from V and 7 bases from J, with 19 bases between.

This sequence joins TRBV20-1 and TRBJ1-6, with D unclear. The CDR3 extends over 14 amino acids. Germline V gives CDR1 DFQATT, CDR2 SNEGSKA (reference sequence). Trimming left V 6 bases short and J 6 bases short, with 15 bases between. The CDR3 nucleotides read TGCAGTGCGATACGTCCATTCGGTAATTCACCCCTCCACTTT. Amino acid sequence: CSAIRPFGNSPLHF.

The CDR3 loop reads CSARTGGPSNQPQHF. The CDR3 region has the DNA TGCAGTGCTCGGACAGGGGGTCCCAGCAATCAGCCCCAGCATTTT. The V call is TRBV20-1, the J call TRBJ1-5, with TRBD1 matching 10 bases. V trimming: 5 bases; J trimming: 1 base; junction bases outside the gene matches: 5. The germline V gene encodes CDR1 DFQATT and CDR2 SNEGSKA (reference sequence). The CDR3 is 15 amino acids.

Only a few counts were recorded for this clonotype. The rearrangement links TRBV20-1 to TRBJ1-2; D unclear. CDR3 length equals 13 residues. Trimming stripped 7 bases from V and 1 base from J, with 13 bases between. Germline loops: CDR1 DFQATT, CDR2 SNEGSKA (reference sequence). This chain's CDR3 is CSVVEAVNYGYTF. CDR3 DNA sequence: TGCAGTGTAGTTGAGGCCGTTAACTATGGCTACACCTTC.